The sequence of this T cell receptor (beta chain) was determined in a study of early T cells in non-severe SARS-CoV-2 infection. Study information: Sequencing input comprised bulk RNA from unsorted whole blood; chain pairing was not available.

This clonotype was counted many times. V shed 4 bases and J 1 base; nucleotides not matched to a gene: 1. The CDR3 is 14 residues long. Germline CDR1 and CDR2: LGHNA and YNFKEQ. TCRdb reanalysed the 5' RACE reads using MiXCR and keeps one entry per CDR3 protein. The data show 45,000 to 55,000 distinct CDR3 sequences, with more than 6.5% seen just once and roughly 5% held by the top ten. The TCR was taken from an adult who was a healthcare worker with PCR-confirmed SARS-CoV-2 infection or an uninfected control (not recorded which). The chain links TRBV4-2 to TRBJ1-3, with 7 positions matching TRBD1. The specimen sequenced was whole blood. CDR3 in amino acids: CASSRQGSGNTIYF. The CDR3 DNA follows: TGTGCCAGCAGCCGACAGGGATCTGGAAACACCATATATTTT.